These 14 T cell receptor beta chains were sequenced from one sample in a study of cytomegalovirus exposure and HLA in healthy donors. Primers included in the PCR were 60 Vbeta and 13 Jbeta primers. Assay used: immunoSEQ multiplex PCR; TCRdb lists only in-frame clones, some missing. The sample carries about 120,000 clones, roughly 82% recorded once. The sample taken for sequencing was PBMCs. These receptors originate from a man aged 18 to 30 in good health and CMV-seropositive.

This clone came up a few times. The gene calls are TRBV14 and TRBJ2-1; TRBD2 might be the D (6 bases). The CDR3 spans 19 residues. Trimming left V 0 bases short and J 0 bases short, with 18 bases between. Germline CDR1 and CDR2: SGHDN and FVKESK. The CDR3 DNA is TGTGCCAGCAGCCAAGATGGAGGGGTCTTTCCGAGCTCCTACAATGAGCAGTTCTTC. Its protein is CASSQDGGVFPSSYNEQFF.

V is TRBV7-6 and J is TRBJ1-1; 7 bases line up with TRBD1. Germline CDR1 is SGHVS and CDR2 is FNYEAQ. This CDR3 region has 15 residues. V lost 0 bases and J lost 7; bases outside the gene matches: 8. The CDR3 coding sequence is TGTGCCAGCAGCTTAGCGATTGACAGGGCGGTTGAAGCTTTCTTT. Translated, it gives CASSLAIDRAVEAFF. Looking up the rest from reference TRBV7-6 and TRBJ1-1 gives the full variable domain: GAGVSQSPRYKVTKRGQDVALRCDPISGHVSLYWYRQALGQGPEFLTYFNYEAQQDKSGLPNDRFSAERPEGSISTLTIQRTEQRDSAMYRCASSLAIDRAVEAFFGQGTRLTVV.

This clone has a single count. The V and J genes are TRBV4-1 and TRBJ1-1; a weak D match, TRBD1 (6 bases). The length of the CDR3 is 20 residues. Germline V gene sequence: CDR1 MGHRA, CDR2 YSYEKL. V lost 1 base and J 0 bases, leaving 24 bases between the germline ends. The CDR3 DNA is TGCGCCAGCAGCCAAGTTCCCCGGGACACCACCCTTAAACTGAACACTGAAGCTTTCTTT. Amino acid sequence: CASSQVPRDTTLKLNTEAFF.

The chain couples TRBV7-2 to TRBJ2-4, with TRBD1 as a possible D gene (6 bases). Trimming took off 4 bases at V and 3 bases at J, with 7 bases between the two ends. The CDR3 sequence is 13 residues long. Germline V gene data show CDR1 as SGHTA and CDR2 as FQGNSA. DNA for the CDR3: TGTGCCAGCAGCTGGACAGACAAAAACATTCAGTACTTC. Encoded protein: CASSWTDKNIQYF.

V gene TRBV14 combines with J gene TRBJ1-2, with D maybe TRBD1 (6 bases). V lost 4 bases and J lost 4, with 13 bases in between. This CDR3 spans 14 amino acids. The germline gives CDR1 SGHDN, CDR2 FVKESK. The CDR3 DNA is TGTGCCAGCAGCCGCGACAGGCTCCGCTATGGCTACACCTTC. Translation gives CASSRDRLRYGYTF.

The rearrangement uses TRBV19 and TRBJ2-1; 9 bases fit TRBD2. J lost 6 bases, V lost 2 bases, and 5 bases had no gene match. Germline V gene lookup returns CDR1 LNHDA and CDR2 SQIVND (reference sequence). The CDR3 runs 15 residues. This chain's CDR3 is CASSIFAGGPNEQFF. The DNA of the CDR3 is TGTGCCAGTAGTATATTTGCGGGAGGGCCCAATGAGCAGTTCTTC.

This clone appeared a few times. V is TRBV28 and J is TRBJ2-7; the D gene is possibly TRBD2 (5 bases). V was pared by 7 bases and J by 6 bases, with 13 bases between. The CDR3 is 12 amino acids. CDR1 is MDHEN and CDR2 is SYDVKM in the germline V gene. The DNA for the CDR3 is TGTGCCAGCAACGGGAAGGGTGGCGAGCAGTACTTC. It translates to CASNGKGGEQYF.

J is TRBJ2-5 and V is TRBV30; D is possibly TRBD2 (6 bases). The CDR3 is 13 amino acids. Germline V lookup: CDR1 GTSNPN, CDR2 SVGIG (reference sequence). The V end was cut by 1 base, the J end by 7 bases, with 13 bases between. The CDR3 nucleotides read TGTGCCTGGAGTGAGCAGGGAGGAGGGACCCAGTACTTC. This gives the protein CAWSEQGGGTQYF.

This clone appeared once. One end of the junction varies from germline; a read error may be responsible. CDR3 nucleotide sequence: TGTGCTAGCAGCGGATCGACAGCGAACACCGGGGAGCTGTTTTTT. Translated: CASSGSTANTGELFF. This chain links TRBV7-7 with TRBJ2-2; D is tentatively TRBD1 or TRBD2 (5 bases each). Germline V lookup: CDR1 SSHAT, CDR2 FNYEAQ (reference sequence). CDR3 length: 15 residues. The entire variable domain, with the rest obtained from reference TRBV7-7 and TRBJ2-2, is as follows: GAGVSQSPRYKVTKRGQDVTLRCDPISSHATLYWYQQALGQGPEFLTYFNYEAQPDKSGLPSDRFSAERPEGSISTLTIQRTEQRDSAMYRCASSGSTANTGELFFGEGSRLTVL.

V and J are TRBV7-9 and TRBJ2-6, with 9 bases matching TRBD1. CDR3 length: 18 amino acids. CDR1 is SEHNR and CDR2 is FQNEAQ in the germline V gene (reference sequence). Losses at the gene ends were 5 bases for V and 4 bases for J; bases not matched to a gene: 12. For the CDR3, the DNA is TGTGCCAGCAGCAGAGCGGGACAGGGACGACTCGGGGCCAACGTCCTGACTTTC. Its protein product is CASSRAGQGRLGANVLTF.

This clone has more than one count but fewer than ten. The DNA for the CDR3 is TGTGCCACCAGCAGGGGGCAGGGGGACGAAAAACTGTTTTTT. Its translation is CATSRGQGDEKLFF. The chain recombines TRBV15 with TRBJ1-4, with 7 nucleotides matching TRBD1. Germline CDR1 reads LNHNV; CDR2 reads YYDKDF (reference sequence). Trimming removed 3 bases from V and 8 bases from J; junction bases left unmatched: 6. The CDR3 runs to 14 residues.

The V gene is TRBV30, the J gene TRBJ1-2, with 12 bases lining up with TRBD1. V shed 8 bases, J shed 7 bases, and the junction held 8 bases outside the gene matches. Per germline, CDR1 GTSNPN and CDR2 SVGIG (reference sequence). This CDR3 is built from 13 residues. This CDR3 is CADGTGGEGGYTF. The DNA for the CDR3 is TGTGCCGACGGGACAGGGGGCGAGGGTGGCTACACCTTC.

The CDR3 coding sequence is TGTGCCAGCAGCTTGGAGGCGGGGGCATTTACTGAAGCTTTCTTT. This gives the protein CASSLEAGAFTEAFF. The V and J genes are TRBV5-4 and TRBJ1-1, with a possible D match to TRBD1 (6 bases). With 0 bases removed from V and 5 bases from J, the gap between germline ends came to 14 bases. Germline values: CDR1 SGHNT, CDR2 YYREEE (reference sequence). This CDR3 spans 15 amino acids.

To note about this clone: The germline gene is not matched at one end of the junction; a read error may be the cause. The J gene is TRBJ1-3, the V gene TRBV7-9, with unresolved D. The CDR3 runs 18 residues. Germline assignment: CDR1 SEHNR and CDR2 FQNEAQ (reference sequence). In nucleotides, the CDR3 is TGTTCCAGCACCCCAATTTTGGCAGACTGGAGCTCTGGAAACACCATATATTTT. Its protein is CSSTPILADWSSGNTIYF.